The clone carrying this T cell receptor beta chain was detected ten times or more. The time point here: newly diagnosed GD, antithyroid drugs for less than 3 months. The TCR library was made from RNA extracted from PBMCs. The data stem from a study of regulatory T cells in long-lasting Graves disease. Germline CDR1 reads SGHAT; CDR2 reads FQNNGV. V lost 3 bases, J lost 4 bases, and 18 bases lay in between. The CDR3 extends over 16 amino acids. The authors built TCR beta libraries using iRepertoire HTBI primers and Arm-PCR of CDR3 regions. MiXCR was run by TCRdb on the multiplex PCR reads, yielding one entry per CDR3 protein. In the table there are 390,000 or so distinct CDR3 sequences, roughly 10% of which are singletons. The sample also formed part of further work on T cells in Graves' hyperthyroidism and ophthalmopathy. That investigation notes: A model using 13 V-J features told ophthalmopathy apart from stable hyperthyroidism.

The V gene is TRBV11-2, the J gene TRBJ1-2, with D unclear. The sequences come from peripheral blood mononuclear cells (PBMCs), collected at new diagnosis, from a patient treated with antithyroid drugs. The receptor was isolated from a woman aged 18-35 years with Graves disease. The CDR3 nucleotides are TGTGCCAGCAGCTTTGGCAGCCTAACCCGGACCTATGGCTACACCTTC. Residues: CASSFGSLTRTYGYTF.